This T cell receptor beta chain stems from a study of Ad26.COV2.S vaccination and SARS-CoV-2 variants. Across the whole study: Administration of Ad26.COV2.S was intramuscular, either once or twice 56 days apart. Notes on the study in general: Placebo recipients and vaccine recipients were similar in non-spike TCR breadth.

About this clone itself: Antigen specificity is unknown.

The treatment: around 19 received Ad26.COV2.S at low or high dose, single or two shots; 5 received placebo; per-sample allocation not given. On day 63 after the first injection, vaccine and placebo recipients gave samples. The repertoire was sequenced with immunoSEQ multiplex PCR; TCRdb's copy has only in-frame clones and lacks some. The sample holds about 370,000 clones; 70% to 90% are singletons and the top ten take about 3.6%. Germline CDR1 and CDR2: MNHEY and SVGAGI. V lost 2 bases, J lost 0 bases, and 12 bases lay in between. The CDR3 sequence is 16 residues long. The specimen comprised peripheral blood, sampled in a trial of Ad26.COV2.S vaccine versus placebo. V is TRBV6-5 and J is TRBJ2-3; possible D gene TRBD2, 5 bases. This clonotype originated in a person aged 18-65 years who received the Ad26.COV2.S COVID-19 vaccine or a placebo. As DNA, the CDR3 is TGTGCCAGCAGTTACGGTTTTACTAGTAGCACAGATACGCAGTATTTT. Protein sequence: CASSYGFTSSTDTQYF.